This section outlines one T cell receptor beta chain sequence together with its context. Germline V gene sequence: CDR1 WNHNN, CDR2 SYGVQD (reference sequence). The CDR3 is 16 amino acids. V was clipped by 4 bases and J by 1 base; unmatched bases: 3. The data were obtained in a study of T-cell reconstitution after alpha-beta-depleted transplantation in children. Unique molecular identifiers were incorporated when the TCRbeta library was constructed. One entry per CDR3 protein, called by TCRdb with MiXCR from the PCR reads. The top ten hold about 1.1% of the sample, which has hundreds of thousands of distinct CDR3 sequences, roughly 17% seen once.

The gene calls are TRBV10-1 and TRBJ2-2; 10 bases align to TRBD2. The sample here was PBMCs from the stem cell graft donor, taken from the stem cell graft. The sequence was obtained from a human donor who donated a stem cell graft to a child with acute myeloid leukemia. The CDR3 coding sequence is TGCGCCAGCAGTGTGACTAGCGGGTTGAACACCGGGGAGCTGTTTTTT. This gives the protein CASSVTSGLNTGELFF.